The following is a TCR beta chain sequence with its context. This specimen comes from a study of blood T cells in healthy people across ages. Each individual donor underwent a draw of roughly 10 milliliters of peripheral blood. A second PCR of about 7 to 12 cycles used a sample-barcoded 5' primer and a J-beta primer mix. TCRdb independently ran MiXCR on the 5' RACE reads; one entry per CDR3 protein. In the table there are more than 1,000,000 distinct CDR3 sequences, under 30% of which are singletons. CDR1 SNHLY and CDR2 FYNNEI come from the germline V gene. The CDR3 runs to 13 residues. V lost 3 bases and J 7 bases, leaving 9 bases between the germline ends. A further study also used this sample, focusing on T cells of mothers and their children. That source adds: Samples came from a few healthy Caucasian mothers and their six children.

Material for sequencing was blood. The clonotype originates from a girl aged 2 to 10 in good health. V usage is TRBV2 and J usage is TRBJ1-4; possibly TRBD1 for D (5 bases). CDR3: CASSEVDSEKLFF. CDR3 in DNA: TGTGCCAGCAGTGAGGTCGACAGTGAAAAACTGTTTTTT.